This T cell receptor (beta chain) was retrieved from a study of T cell clones after liver transplantation. With respect to this clone: Its antigen is unknown.

Broader study findings: Conclusions were preliminary, with small, heterogeneous patient groups. Low donor cell numbers restricted donor-reactive repertoire measurement in a couple of subjects.

Repertoires were generated with immunoSEQ multiplex PCR, while TCRdb's copy carries only in-frame clones and drops some. The sample includes some 12,000 clones, 70% to 80% of them seen just once. This receptor was obtained from a human patient who received a liver transplant. T cells may partly derive from the graft donor. The sample here was CD8+ T cells from blood, taken at the 22-month timepoint.

The CDR3 DNA follows: TGCGCCAGCAGCCTCCTTCGCACAGATACGCAGTATTTT. It encodes CASSLLRTDTQYF. The V and J genes are TRBV4-3 and TRBJ2-3; no clear D. Germline CDR1 is LGHNA and CDR2 is YSLEER. Trimming took 4 bases from V and 1 from J, leaving 6 bases between them. The CDR3 contains 13 residues.